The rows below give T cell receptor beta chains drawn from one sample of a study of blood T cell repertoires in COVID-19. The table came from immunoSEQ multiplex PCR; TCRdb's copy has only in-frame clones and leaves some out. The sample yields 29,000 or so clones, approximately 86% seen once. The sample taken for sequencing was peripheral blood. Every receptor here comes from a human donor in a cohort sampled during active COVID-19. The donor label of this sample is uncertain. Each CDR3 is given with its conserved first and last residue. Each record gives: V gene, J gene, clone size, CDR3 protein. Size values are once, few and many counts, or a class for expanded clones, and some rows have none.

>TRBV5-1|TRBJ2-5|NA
CASSSYMRGTETQYF
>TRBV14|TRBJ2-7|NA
CASSPLGGRHYEQYF
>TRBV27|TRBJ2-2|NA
CASSFRAGGSGELFF
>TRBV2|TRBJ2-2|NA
CASRPGTGISRELFF
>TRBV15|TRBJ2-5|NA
CATSTFDSRKTQYF
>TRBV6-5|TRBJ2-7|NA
CASSSRRGSLDYEQYF
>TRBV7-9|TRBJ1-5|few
CASSLDTVYQPQHF
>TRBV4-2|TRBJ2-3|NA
CASSQGRLTSTSRTDTQYF
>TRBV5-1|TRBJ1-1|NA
CASSPGTGWGGTEAFF
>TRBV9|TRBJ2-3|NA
CASSVAGSSTDTQYF
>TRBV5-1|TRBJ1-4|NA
CASSHSVGATNEKLFF
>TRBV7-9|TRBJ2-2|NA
CASSQGSTGELFF
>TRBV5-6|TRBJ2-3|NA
CASSKGLSPTQYF
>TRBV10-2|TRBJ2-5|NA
CASSARASGSPETQYF
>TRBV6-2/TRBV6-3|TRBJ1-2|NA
CASSSGQTYGYTF
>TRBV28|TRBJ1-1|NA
CASSSQGFSAFF
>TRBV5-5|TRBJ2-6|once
CASSSITGAGANVLTF
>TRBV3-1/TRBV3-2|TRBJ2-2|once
CASSHAAGELFF
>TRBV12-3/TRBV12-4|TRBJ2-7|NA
CASSTGQSYEQYF
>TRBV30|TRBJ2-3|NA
CAWSAGQGSTDTQYF
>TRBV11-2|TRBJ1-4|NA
CASSLRGPNEKLFF
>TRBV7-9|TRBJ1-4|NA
CASSFALQGATNEKLFF
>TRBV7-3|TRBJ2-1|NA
CASSPQGAGGSNEQFF
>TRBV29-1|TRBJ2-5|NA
CSVTQGRETQYF
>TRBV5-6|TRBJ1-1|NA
CASSGLDREQVEAFF
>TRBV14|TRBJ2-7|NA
CASSRLAGGQYEQYF
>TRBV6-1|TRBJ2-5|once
CASSEARSTKETQYF
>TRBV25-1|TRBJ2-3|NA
CASSGVVLASPTDTQYF
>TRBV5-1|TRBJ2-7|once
CASAGAGNEQYF
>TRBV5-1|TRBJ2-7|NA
CASSATGTGYEQYF
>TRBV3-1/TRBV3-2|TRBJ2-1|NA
CASQYEANEQFF
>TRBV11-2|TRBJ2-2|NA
CASSLTLAGGLSGELFF
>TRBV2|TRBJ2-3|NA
CASIFIDPYTDTQYF
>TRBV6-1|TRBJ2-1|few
CASSERRFSSYNEQFF
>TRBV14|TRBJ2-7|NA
CASSPPPGQGRSYEQYF
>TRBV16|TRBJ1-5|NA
CASSQFRGGNQPQHF
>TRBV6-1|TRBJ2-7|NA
CASSEVPGTYEQYF
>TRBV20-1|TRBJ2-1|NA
CSASAHGREGDEQFF
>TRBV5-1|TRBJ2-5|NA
CASSRTGAETQYF
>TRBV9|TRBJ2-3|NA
CASSVSGKTDTQYF
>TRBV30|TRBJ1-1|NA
CAWRAGENTEAFF
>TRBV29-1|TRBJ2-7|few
CSAASGQGYEQYF
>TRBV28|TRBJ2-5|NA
CASSLEAKGDQETQYF
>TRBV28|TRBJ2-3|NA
CASSDREGARDTQYF
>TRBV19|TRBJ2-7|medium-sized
CASSSRGRHEQYF
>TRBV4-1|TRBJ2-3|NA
CASSQDYRLGGSTDTQYF
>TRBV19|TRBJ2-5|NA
CASSLGGGLQETQYF
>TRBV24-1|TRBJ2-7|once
CATSDKGGARAGVDEQYF
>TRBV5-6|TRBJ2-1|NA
CASSLWGKEGNEQFF
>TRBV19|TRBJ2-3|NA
CASNRGTIAHTDTQYF
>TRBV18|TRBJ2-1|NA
CASSPARTSGGDNEQFF